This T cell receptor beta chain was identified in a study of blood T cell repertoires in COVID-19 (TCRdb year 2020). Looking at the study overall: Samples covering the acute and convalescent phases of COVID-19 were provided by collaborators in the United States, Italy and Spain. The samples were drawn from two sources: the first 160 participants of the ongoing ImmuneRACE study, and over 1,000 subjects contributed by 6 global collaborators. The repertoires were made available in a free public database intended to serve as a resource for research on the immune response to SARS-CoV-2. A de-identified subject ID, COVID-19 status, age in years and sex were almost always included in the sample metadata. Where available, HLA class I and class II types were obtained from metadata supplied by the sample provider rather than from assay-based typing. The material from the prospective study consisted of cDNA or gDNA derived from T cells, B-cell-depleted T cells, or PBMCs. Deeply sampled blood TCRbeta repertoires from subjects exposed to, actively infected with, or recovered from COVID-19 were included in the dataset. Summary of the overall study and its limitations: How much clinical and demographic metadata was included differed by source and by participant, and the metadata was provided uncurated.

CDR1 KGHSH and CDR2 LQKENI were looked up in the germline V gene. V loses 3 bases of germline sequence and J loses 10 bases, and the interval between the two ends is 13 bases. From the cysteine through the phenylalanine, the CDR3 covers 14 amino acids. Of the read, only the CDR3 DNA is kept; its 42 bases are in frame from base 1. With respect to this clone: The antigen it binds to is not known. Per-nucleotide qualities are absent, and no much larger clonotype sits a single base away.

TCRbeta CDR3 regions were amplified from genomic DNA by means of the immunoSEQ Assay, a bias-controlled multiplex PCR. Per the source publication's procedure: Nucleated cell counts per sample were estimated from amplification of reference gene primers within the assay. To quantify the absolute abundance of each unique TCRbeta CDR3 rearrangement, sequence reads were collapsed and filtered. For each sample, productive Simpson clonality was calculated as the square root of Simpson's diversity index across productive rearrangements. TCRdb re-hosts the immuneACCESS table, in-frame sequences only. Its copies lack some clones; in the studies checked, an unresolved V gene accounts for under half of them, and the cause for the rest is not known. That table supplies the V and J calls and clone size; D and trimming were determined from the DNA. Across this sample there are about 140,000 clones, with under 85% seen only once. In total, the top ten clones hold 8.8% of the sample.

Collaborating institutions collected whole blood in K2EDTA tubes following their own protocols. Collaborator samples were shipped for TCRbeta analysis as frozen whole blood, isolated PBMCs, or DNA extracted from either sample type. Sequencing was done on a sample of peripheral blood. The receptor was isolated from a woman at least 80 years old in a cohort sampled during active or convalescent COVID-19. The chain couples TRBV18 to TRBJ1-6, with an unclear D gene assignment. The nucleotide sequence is TGTGCCAGCTCACCGGAGGCGATCAGGTCACCCCTCCACTTT. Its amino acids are CASSPEAIRSPLHF.